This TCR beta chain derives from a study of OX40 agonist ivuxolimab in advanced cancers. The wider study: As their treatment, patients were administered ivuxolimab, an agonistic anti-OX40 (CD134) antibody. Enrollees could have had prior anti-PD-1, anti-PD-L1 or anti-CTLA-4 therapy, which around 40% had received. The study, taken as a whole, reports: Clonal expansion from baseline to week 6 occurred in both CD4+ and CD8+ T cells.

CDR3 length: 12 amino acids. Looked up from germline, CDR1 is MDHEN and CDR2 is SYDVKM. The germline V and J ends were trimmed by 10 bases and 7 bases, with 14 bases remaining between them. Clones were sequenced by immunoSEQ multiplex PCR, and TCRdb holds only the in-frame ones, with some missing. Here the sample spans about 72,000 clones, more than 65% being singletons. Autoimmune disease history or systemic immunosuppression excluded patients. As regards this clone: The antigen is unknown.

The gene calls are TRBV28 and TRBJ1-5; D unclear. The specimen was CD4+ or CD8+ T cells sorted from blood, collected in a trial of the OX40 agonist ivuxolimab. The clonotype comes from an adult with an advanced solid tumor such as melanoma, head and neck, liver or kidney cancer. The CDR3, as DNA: TGTGCCATCAAGGAAGGCGGACAGCCCCAGCATTTT. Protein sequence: CAIKEGGQPQHF.